This T cell receptor beta chain was sequenced for a study of T cell responses to AZD1222 COVID-19 vaccine. General observations from the study: Of spike-specific TCRs, nearly half reportedly target regions left unmutated in variants. Donors were chiefly white British, with a greater number of females, and clonal diversity was perhaps underestimated.

Assay used: immunoSEQ multiplex PCR; TCRdb lists only in-frame clones, some missing. Among 25,000 to 35,000 clones listed, 78% were seen once. This CDR3 has 17 residues. Trimming removed 4 bases from V and 4 bases from J; junction bases left unmatched: 16. Germline V gene sequence: CDR1 SGHDT, CDR2 YYEEEE. About this clone: Its antigen is still unknown.

V and J are TRBV5-6 and TRBJ1-1; TRBD1 agrees at 7 bases. The clonotype was recovered from an adult in good health. The source was peripheral blood, collected on day 0 of AZD1222 vaccination. In nucleotides, the CDR3 is TGTGCCAGCAGCGGATCCGGGACAGCAAGTTGGGGCACTGAAGCTTTCTTT. Amino acids: CASSGSGTASWGTEAFF.